This record covers a single T cell receptor (beta chain). Antigen unknown. The data derive from a study of cytomegalovirus exposure and HLA in healthy donors. General observations from the study: Using the classifier, cytomegalovirus status was reportedly diagnosed with high specificity and sensitivity.

V was trimmed by 4 bases and J by 2 bases, leaving 18 bases between them. CDR3 length: 16 amino acids. The germline CDR1 and CDR2 sequences are MGHRA and YSYEKL. PCR employed 60 Vbeta and 13 Jbeta primers. Clones were sequenced by immunoSEQ multiplex PCR, and TCRdb holds only the in-frame ones, with some missing. The repertoire holds 120,000 or so clones, roughly 80% seen once, with 2.5% to 3.5% in the top ten. Material: PBMCs. V and J are TRBV4-1 and TRBJ2-7; D is possibly TRBD1 (6 bases). This clonotype originated in a woman aged 40-49 years in good health and CMV-seropositive. CDR3 DNA: TGCGCCAGCAGCCGAGGAGAGACAGGCCTGACCTACGAGCAGTACTTC. Its translation is CASSRGETGLTYEQYF.